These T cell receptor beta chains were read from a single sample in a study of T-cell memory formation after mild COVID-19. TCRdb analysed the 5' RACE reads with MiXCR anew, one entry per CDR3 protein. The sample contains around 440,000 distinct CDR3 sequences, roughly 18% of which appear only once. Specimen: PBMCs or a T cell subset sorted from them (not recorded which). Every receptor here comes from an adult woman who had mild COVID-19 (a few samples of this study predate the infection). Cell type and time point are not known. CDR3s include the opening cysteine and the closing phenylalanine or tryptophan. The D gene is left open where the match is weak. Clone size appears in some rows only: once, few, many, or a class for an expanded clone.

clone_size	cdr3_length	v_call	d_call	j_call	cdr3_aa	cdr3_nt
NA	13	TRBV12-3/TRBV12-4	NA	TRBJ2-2	CASQGLYTGELFF	TGTGCCAGCCAGGGCTTGTACACCGGGGAGCTGTTTTTT
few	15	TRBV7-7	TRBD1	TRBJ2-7	CASSPRTGTLLEQYF	TGTGCCAGCAGCCCTAGGACAGGGACCTTGCTCGAGCAGTACTTC
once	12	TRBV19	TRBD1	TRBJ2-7	CASKDRGKVQYF	TGTGCCAGCAAGGACAGGGGGAAGGTGCAGTACTTC
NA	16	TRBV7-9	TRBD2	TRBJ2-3	CASSLVASGTGDTQYF	TGTGCCAGCAGCTTAGTGGCTAGCGGGACGGGAGATACGCAGTATTTT
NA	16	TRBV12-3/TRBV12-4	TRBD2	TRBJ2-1	CASSLTAGGPYNEQFF	TGTGCCAGCAGTTTAACGGCGGGAGGGCCGTACAATGAGCAGTTCTTC
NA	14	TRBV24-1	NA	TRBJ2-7	CATSEAGSLYEQYF	TGTGCCACCAGTGAGGCAGGGAGCTTATACGAGCAGTACTTC
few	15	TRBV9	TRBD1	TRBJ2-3	CASSASGTGADTQYF	TGTGCCAGCAGCGCCTCCGGGACAGGGGCAGATACGCAGTATTTT
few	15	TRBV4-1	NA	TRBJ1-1	CASSQGKGLNTEAFF	TGCGCCAGCAGCCAAGGTAAAGGACTTAACACTGAAGCTTTCTTT
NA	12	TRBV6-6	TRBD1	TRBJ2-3	CASNRGTDTQYF	TGTGCCAGCAACAGGGGAACAGATACGCAGTATTTT
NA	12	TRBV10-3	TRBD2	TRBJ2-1	CAISLGEGEQFF	TGTGCCATCTCTTTAGGGGAGGGTGAGCAGTTCTTC
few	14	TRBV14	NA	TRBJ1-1	CASSQDLAGPEAFF	TGTGCCAGCAGCCAAGATTTGGCGGGGCCTGAAGCTTTCTTT
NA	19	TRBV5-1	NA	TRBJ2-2	CASSLVALVERTPTGELFF	TGCGCCAGCAGCTTGGTAGCCTTGGTTGAGCGGACGCCCACCGGGGAGCTGTTTTTT
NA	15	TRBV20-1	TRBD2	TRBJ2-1	CSAKRGMKDYNEQFF	TGCAGTGCTAAGCGGGGGATGAAAGACTACAATGAGCAGTTCTTC
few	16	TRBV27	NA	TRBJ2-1	CASSLFAGARYNEQFF	TGTGCCAGCAGTTTATTTGCGGGGGCGAGATACAATGAGCAGTTCTTC
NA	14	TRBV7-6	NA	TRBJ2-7	CASSLGTLGYEQYF	TGTGCCAGCAGCTTAGGTACCCTAGGATACGAGCAGTACTTC
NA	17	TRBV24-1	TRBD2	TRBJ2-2	CASTPGLADWGTGELFF	TGTGCCAGTACTCCGGGACTAGCGGACTGGGGAACCGGGGAGCTGTTTTTT
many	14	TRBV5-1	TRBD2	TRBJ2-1	CASSSASGSNEQFF	TGCGCCAGCAGCTCGGCTAGCGGGAGTAATGAGCAGTTCTTC
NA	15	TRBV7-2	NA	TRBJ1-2	CASSLVPGTNYGYTF	TGTGCCAGCAGCTTAGTGCCGGGAACCAACTATGGCTACACCTTC
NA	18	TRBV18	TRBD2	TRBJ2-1	CASSPRVTSGRRGNEQFF	TGTGCCAGCTCACCAAGGGTCACTAGCGGGAGACGGGGTAATGAGCAGTTCTTC
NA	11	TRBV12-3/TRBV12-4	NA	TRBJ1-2	CASSRGDGYTF	TGTGCCAGCAGTCGGGGAGATGGCTACACCTTC
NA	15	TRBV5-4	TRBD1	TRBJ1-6	CASSLGTGVLKTLHF	TGTGCCAGCAGCTTGGGGACAGGGGTCCTCAAGACCCTCCACTTT
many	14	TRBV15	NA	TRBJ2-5	CATSRDQGRETQYF	TGTGCCACCAGCAGAGATCAGGGTCGCGAGACCCAGTACTTC
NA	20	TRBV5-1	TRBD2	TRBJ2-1	CASSSRAGSSGRKLIGGEFF	TGCGCCAGCAGCTCACGGGCTGGATCTAGCGGGAGGAAACTAATAGGTGGTGAGTTCTTC
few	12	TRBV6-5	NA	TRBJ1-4	CASSYSHYGVFF	TGTGCCAGCAGTTACTCCCATTACGGTGTGTTTTTT
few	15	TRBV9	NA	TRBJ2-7	CASSVGGARSYEQYF	TGTGCCAGCAGCGTAGGCGGGGCCAGGTCCTACGAGCAGTACTTC
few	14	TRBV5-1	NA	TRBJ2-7	CASSLDSLGVEQYF	TGCGCCAGCAGCTTGGATAGCCTGGGTGTGGAGCAGTACTTC
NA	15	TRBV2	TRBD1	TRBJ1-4	CAIDRESAGNEKLFF	TGTGCCATCGACAGGGAATCGGCGGGTAATGAAAAACTGTTTTTT
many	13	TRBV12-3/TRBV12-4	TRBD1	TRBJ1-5	CASSPGQDQPQHF	TGTGCCAGCAGCCCTGGACAGGATCAGCCCCAGCATTTT
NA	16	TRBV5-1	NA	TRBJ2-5	CASRLSSAGAQETQYF	TGCGCCAGCAGACTATCTAGCGCGGGGGCGCAAGAGACCCAGTACTTC
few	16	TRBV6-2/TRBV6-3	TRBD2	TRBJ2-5	CASSTPLAGVWETQYF	TGTGCCAGCAGTACCCCGCTAGCGGGAGTGTGGGAGACCCAGTACTTC
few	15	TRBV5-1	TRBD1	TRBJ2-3	CASSYTGDNTDTQYF	TGCGCCAGCAGTTACACAGGGGATAACACAGATACGCAGTATTTT
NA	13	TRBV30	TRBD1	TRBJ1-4	CAWDRDRVEKLFF	TGTGCCTGGGACAGGGATAGGGTTGAAAAACTGTTTTTT